Following are 17 T cell receptor beta chains from one sample sequenced in a study of blood T cell repertoires in COVID-19. The protocol was immunoSEQ multiplex PCR, while the TCRdb copy is restricted to in-frame clones and leaves out a portion. The sample carries 200,000 to 250,000 clones, about four fifths recorded once. The sequenced sample was peripheral blood. The receptors here all came from a woman aged 80 or older with acute or convalescent COVID-19.

The chain carries TRBV14 and TRBJ2-5; 8 bases match TRBD2. With V trimmed by 7 bases and J by 9 bases, 10 bases remained unmatched. Germline CDR1 is SGHDN and CDR2 is FVKESK. The CDR3 runs 13 residues. This chain's CDR3 is CASTTGGAGAQYF. The CDR3 DNA sequence: TGTGCCAGCACTACCGGGGGGGCCGGGGCCCAGTACTTC.

This clone came up many times. The V gene is TRBV7-8, the J gene TRBJ2-2, with 11 positions matching TRBD2. V lost 1 base to trimming and J lost 2 bases; unmatched junction nucleotides: 6. The germline V gene encodes CDR1 SGHVS and CDR2 FQNEAQ. The length of the CDR3 is 18 residues. The chain's CDR3 is CASSLVVAGGPNTGELFF. The CDR3 bases are TGTGCCAGCAGCTTAGTTGTAGCGGGGGGGCCTAACACCGGGGAGCTGTTTTTT.

The genes are TRBV18 and TRBJ2-3; D unresolved. Trimming pared 4 bases from V and 2 bases from J, leaving 4 bases between. The CDR3 extends over 12 amino acids. Germline V gives CDR1 KGHSH, CDR2 LQKENI. DNA for the CDR3: TGTGCCAGCTCACTGTACACAGATACGCAGTATTTT. It encodes CASSLYTDTQYF.

CDR3 region: CASSKGLSNYGYTF. As DNA, the CDR3 is TGTGCCAGCAGCAAGGGGCTTTCTAACTATGGCTACACCTTC. The V and J genes are TRBV11-1 and TRBJ1-2, with a tentative D call TRBD1 (5 bases). The germline V gene encodes CDR1 SGHAT and CDR2 FQDESV (reference sequence). Trimming cost V 5 bases and J 0 bases, with 10 bases left between them. This CDR3 is 14 amino acids long. Full variable domain (outside the CDR3, taken from reference TRBV11-1 and TRBJ1-2): EAEVAQSPRYKITEKSQAVAFWCDPISGHATLYWYRQILGQGPELLVQFQDESVVDDSQLPKDRFSAERLKGVDSTLKIQPAELGDSAMYLCASSKGLSNYGYTFGSGTRLTVV.

The gene calls are TRBV19 and TRBJ1-1; no reliable D call. The CDR3 is made up of 14 amino acids. Germline loops: CDR1 LNHDA, CDR2 SQIVND (reference sequence). The V end lost 3 bases, the J end lost 1 base, and 9 bases lay between the germline ends. DNA of the CDR3: TGTGCCAGTAGTATGCTGGCTTCGAACACTGAAGCTTTCTTT. It translates to CASSMLASNTEAFF.

The chain combines TRBV6-2 or TRBV6-3 with TRBJ2-7; 12 bases are a match to TRBD2. The junction had 6 bases not matched to a gene; V was cut back by 4 bases and J by 2 bases. Germline CDR1 is MNHEY and CDR2 is SVGEGT. This CDR3 is built from 16 residues. The CDR3 reads CASSLTSGGTTYEQYF. CDR3 DNA sequence: TGTGCCAGCAGTTTAACTAGCGGGGGGACCACCTACGAGCAGTACTTC.

The rearrangement uses TRBV9 and TRBJ1-2; no reliable D call. Trimming cost V 0 bases and J 0 bases, with 9 bases left between them. CDR1 is SGDLS, CDR2 YYNGEE, per germline. CDR3 length: 15 residues. The CDR3 sequence is CASSVGQATNYGYTF. The CDR3 nucleotides are TGTGCCAGCAGCGTAGGGCAGGCCACTAACTATGGCTACACCTTC.

J is TRBJ1-2 and V is TRBV7-6; 9 bases are a match to TRBD1. Per the germline V gene, CDR1 is SGHVS and CDR2 is FNYEAQ. V shed 5 bases, J shed 0 bases, and the junction held 4 bases outside the gene matches. This CDR3 comprises 15 residues. CDR3 bases: TGTGCCAGCAGCGCTACAGGGGGCCCTAACTATGGCTACACCTTC. Translation gives CASSATGGPNYGYTF. Supplemented by reference TRBV7-6 and TRBJ1-2, the full variable domain reads GAGVSQSPRYKVTKRGQDVALRCDPISGHVSLYWYRQALGQGPEFLTYFNYEAQQDKSGLPNDRFSAERPEGSISTLTIQRTEQRDSAMYRCASSATGGPNYGYTFGSGTRLTVV.

The gene calls are TRBV10-3 and TRBJ2-5, with 10 nucleotides matching TRBD1. Germline CDR1 ENHRY, CDR2 SYGVKD. The trim removed 3 bases at V and 4 bases at J, leaving 11 bases unmatched. The CDR3 loop spans 17 amino acids. CDR3 region: CAISENPTGGVAETQYF. CDR3 in DNA: TGTGCCATCAGTGAAAATCCGACAGGGGGCGTCGCAGAGACCCAGTACTTC.

The chain couples TRBV10-2 to TRBJ2-1, with 11 bases identical to TRBD2. CDR1 and CDR2 (germline): WSHSY, SAAADI. The CDR3 totals 14 residues. Trimming at V came to 7 bases and at J to 3 bases, leaving 2 bases not matched to a gene. The CDR3 DNA is TGCGCCAGCAATCTAGCGGGAGGCTACAATGAGCAGTTCTTC. It codes for CASNLAGGYNEQFF.

The chain uses TRBV6-5 and TRBJ1-2; D might be TRBD1 (5 bases). The CDR3 is 14 amino acids. V shed 8 bases and J shed 4 bases, with 17 bases lying between them. Germline V gene sequence: CDR1 MNHEY, CDR2 SVGAGI. CDR3 coding DNA: TGTGCCAGCCGTATCTATAAGGACATCTATGGCTACACCTTC. Translation gives CASRIYKDIYGYTF.

J is TRBJ2-7 and V is TRBV6-1, with D hard to call. The CDR3 consists of 12 residues. The V end was cut by 3 bases, the J end by 2 bases, with 5 bases between. CDR1 and CDR2 from the germline V gene are MNHNS and SASEGT. The CDR3 coding sequence is TGTGCCAGCAGTGAGGCCCCCTACGAGCAGTACTTC. This codes for CASSEAPYEQYF.

This chain connects TRBV6-4 to TRBJ1-1; 8 bases are shared with TRBD1. The CDR3 spans 16 residues. Trimming cost V 4 bases and J 0 bases; bases outside gene matches: 7. Germline loops: CDR1 MRHNA, CDR2 SNTAGT. The CDR3 DNA follows: TGTGCCAGCAGTGCCCAAGGACAGGGAATGAACACTGAAGCTTTCTTT. As protein: CASSAQGQGMNTEAFF.

This clone occurred once. This chain links TRBV19 with TRBJ1-5, with 7 bases aligning to TRBD1. This CDR3 spans 17 amino acids. CDR1 and CDR2 from the germline V gene are LNHDA and SQIVND (reference sequence). The J segment lost 0 bases and the V segment lost 7 bases, leaving 12 bases of the junction unmatched. The CDR3 region is CASTLIGTAYSNQPQHF. In DNA form, the CDR3 reads TGTGCCAGTACCCTGATTGGGACAGCTTATAGCAATCAGCCCCAGCATTTT.

This clone is a singleton in its sample. J is TRBJ2-3 and V is TRBV28, with TRBD2 identical over 12 bases. Germline-derived CDR1 and CDR2 are MDHEN and SYDVKM. Unmatched junction bases numbered 11, after V lost 5 bases and J lost 2 bases. The CDR3 sequence is 18 residues long. In DNA form, the CDR3 reads TGTGCCAGCAGTGTGATTCGGGGACTAGCGGGTTACACAGATACGCAGTATTTT. Protein product: CASSVIRGLAGYTDTQYF.

The gene calls are TRBV7-8 and TRBJ1-5; D gene uncertain. V dropped 1 base and J dropped 4 bases, with 8 bases sitting between them. Germline assignment: CDR1 SGHVS and CDR2 FQNEAQ. The CDR3 sequence is 14 residues long. The CDR3 DNA sequence: TGTGCCAGCAGCTTAGTTGAGTTTAATCAGCCCCAGCATTTT. Translation: CASSLVEFNQPQHF.

The chain joins TRBV2 to TRBJ2-2; D not certain. The CDR3 totals 15 residues. Germline V gene data show CDR1 as SNHLY and CDR2 as FYNNEI. V lost 1 base, J lost 6 bases, and 12 bases lay in between. The CDR3 DNA reads as TGTGCCAGCAGTGAAGGTATATTAGCCTCCGGGGAGCTGTTTTTT. This sequence encodes CASSEGILASGELFF.